The 5 T cell receptor beta chains below were found in one sample sequenced in a study of CD8 T cells in Susac syndrome. It was with random hexamers that 0.5 to 1 ug RNA was reverse transcribed. TCRdb used MiXCR to reprocess the immunoSEQ multiplex PCR reads, holding one entry per CDR3 protein. Of some 160,000 distinct CDR3 sequences listed, roughly 94% are singletons. The sequenced material came from CD4+ T cells from PBMCs. These receptor sequences come from a human donor with Susac syndrome.

V gene TRBV18 combines with J gene TRBJ2-5; TRBD2 aligns across 9 bases. Germline assignment: CDR1 KGHSH and CDR2 LQKENI. V lost 1 base to trimming and J lost 2 bases; unmatched junction nucleotides: 11. This CDR3 is built from 18 residues. In DNA form, the CDR3 reads TGTGCCAGCTCACCACTGTCGAGCGGGGGGTACCTTCAAGAGACCCAGTACTTC. It codes for CASSPLSSGGYLQETQYF.

V usage is TRBV28 and J usage is TRBJ2-1, with 10 bases aligning to TRBD2. The CDR3 runs to 14 residues. The J segment lost 4 bases and the V segment lost 8 bases, leaving 5 bases of the junction unmatched. Germline-derived CDR1 and CDR2 are MDHEN and SYDVKM. CDR3 in DNA: TGTGCCAGCGAAGCGGGGGGGAGGTACAATGAGCAGTTCTTC. Translation gives CASEAGGRYNEQFF.

This chain joins TRBV6-2 or TRBV6-3 and TRBJ1-1; D ambiguous. CDR1 and CDR2 from the germline V gene are MNHEY and SVGEGT. This CDR3 spans 12 amino acids. Trimming removed 0 bases from V and 7 bases from J, with 6 bases in between. The CDR3 nucleotides are TGTGCCAGCAGTTACTCGAGAGTTGAAGCTTTCTTT. Residues: CASSYSRVEAFF.

The chain has TRBV5-1 and TRBJ1-1, with 7 bases aligning to TRBD1. The CDR3 is 15 amino acids. The junction had 9 bases not matched to a gene; V was cut back by 7 bases and J by 0 bases. Germline loops: CDR1 SGHRS, CDR2 YFSETQ. CDR3 loop: CASGGQGEMNTEAFF. DNA of the CDR3: TGCGCCAGCGGTGGGCAGGGGGAGATGAACACTGAAGCTTTCTTT. Using reference TRBV5-1 and TRBJ1-1 for the parts outside the CDR3, the full variable domain is KAGVTQTPRYLIKTRGQQVTLSCSPISGHRSVSWYQQTPGQGLQFLFEYFSETQRNKGNFPGRFSGRQFSNSRSEMNVSTLELGDSALYLCASGGQGEMNTEAFFGQGTRLTVV.

The chain is built from TRBV20-1 and TRBJ1-1, with 9 bases aligning to TRBD1. This CDR3 has 12 amino acids. V gave up 5 bases and J gave up 6 bases; unmatched junction bases: 4. Germline loops: CDR1 DFQATT, CDR2 SNEGSKA (reference sequence). DNA for the CDR3: TGCAGTGCTGGGGACAGGGTAGCTGAAGCTTTCTTT. This encodes CSAGDRVAEAFF.